Listed below are T cell receptor beta chains from one sample, sequenced in a study of follicular helper T cells after annual influenza vaccination. Sequencing was performed with immunoSEQ multiplex PCR; in TCRdb, only in-frame clones are kept and a portion is missing. The sample has about 5,200 clones, roughly 89% seen once. The sequencing used CXCR5+ CD38- circulating T follicular helper cells from blood, collected 7 days after influenza vaccination. These receptors originate from an adult who received the influenza vaccine. Each CDR3 is given with its conserved first and last residue. A D gene is named only where the DNA matches it firmly. Not all rows give a size; the values are once, few, many and, for expanded clones, a class.

clone_size: NA
j_call: TRBJ2-7
d_call: NA
v_call: TRBV30
cdr3_nt: TGTGCCTGGAGTGATATGCAGGGGAAGTACTTC
cdr3_aa: CAWSDMQGKYF

clone_size: NA
j_call: TRBJ1-1
d_call: NA
v_call: TRBV18
cdr3_nt: TGTGCCAGCTCACCCCCGGCAGCGATGAACACTGAAGCTTTCTTT
cdr3_aa: CASSPPAAMNTEAFF

clone_size: NA
j_call: TRBJ1-5
d_call: TRBD1
v_call: TRBV30
cdr3_nt: TGTGCCTGGAGTCTAGGGACAGAGGGCAGGCCCCAGCATTTT
cdr3_aa: CAWSLGTEGRPQHF

clone_size: NA
j_call: TRBJ1-1
d_call: TRBD1
v_call: TRBV18
cdr3_nt: TGTGCCAGCTCACCCCTGACAGGGGGCGCCCGATCGGACACTGAAGCTTTCTTT
cdr3_aa: CASSPLTGGARSDTEAFF

clone_size: NA
j_call: TRBJ2-7
d_call: TRBD1
v_call: TRBV5-1
cdr3_nt: TGCGCCAGCAGCCGACAGGGGAACGACGAGCAGTACTTC
cdr3_aa: CASSRQGNDEQYF

clone_size: NA
j_call: TRBJ2-7
d_call: NA
v_call: TRBV2
cdr3_nt: TGTGCCAGCAGTGGATGGACATACGAGCAGTACTTC
cdr3_aa: CASSGWTYEQYF

clone_size: NA
j_call: TRBJ2-4
d_call: NA
v_call: TRBV28
cdr3_nt: TGTGCCAGCAGGGGGCACGCCAAAAACATTCAGTACTTC
cdr3_aa: CASRGHAKNIQYF

clone_size: NA
j_call: TRBJ1-1
d_call: TRBD1
v_call: TRBV27
cdr3_nt: TGTGCCAGCAGTGATCCGGGACAGGGGATTTACACTGAAGCTTTCTTT
cdr3_aa: CASSDPGQGIYTEAFF

clone_size: NA
j_call: TRBJ2-7
d_call: NA
v_call: TRBV10-3
cdr3_nt: TGTGCCATCAGTGTTCAGGGCACAGACTACGAGCAGTACTTC
cdr3_aa: CAISVQGTDYEQYF

clone_size: NA
j_call: TRBJ2-1
d_call: NA
v_call: TRBV29-1
cdr3_nt: TGCAGCGTTGAAGGGAAGGGGGGGGTTTTAAATGAGCAGTTCTTC
cdr3_aa: CSVEGKGGVLNEQFF

clone_size: NA
j_call: TRBJ1-5
d_call: TRBD1
v_call: TRBV5-8
cdr3_nt: TGTGCCAGCAGCTTGTCTCCGGGACAGGGATTCAATCAGCCCCAGCATTTT
cdr3_aa: CASSLSPGQGFNQPQHF

clone_size: once
j_call: TRBJ1-1
d_call: NA
v_call: TRBV2
cdr3_nt: TGTGCCAGCACCCGGGTGGGGGCAATTGAGTCTTTCTTT
cdr3_aa: CASTRVGAIESFF

clone_size: NA
j_call: TRBJ2-3
d_call: TRBD2
v_call: TRBV15
cdr3_nt: TGTGCCACCAGCAGAGATCGGACTAGCGGGCACCCGCGGACAGATACGCAGTATTTT
cdr3_aa: CATSRDRTSGHPRTDTQYF

clone_size: once
j_call: TRBJ2-5
d_call: TRBD1
v_call: TRBV6-1
cdr3_nt: TGTGCCAGCAGTGAAGTTAGAGGGGGCATTCGAGAGACCCAGTACTTC
cdr3_aa: CASSEVRGGIRETQYF

clone_size: NA
j_call: TRBJ1-4
d_call: TRBD1
v_call: TRBV5-5
cdr3_nt: TGTGCCAGCAGCACCGGGACAGGGGATGAAAAACTGTTTTTT
cdr3_aa: CASSTGTGDEKLFF

clone_size: NA
j_call: TRBJ2-3
d_call: TRBD1
v_call: TRBV11-1
cdr3_nt: TGTGCCAGCAGCTTAAGGACAGGGAAGGATACAGATACGCAGTATTTT
cdr3_aa: CASSLRTGKDTDTQYF

clone_size: NA
j_call: TRBJ2-2
d_call: NA
v_call: TRBV5-8
cdr3_nt: TGTGCCAGCAGCTCCCGGGGAAGGAACACCGGGGAGCTGTTTTTT
cdr3_aa: CASSSRGRNTGELFF

clone_size: NA
j_call: TRBJ2-7
d_call: TRBD2
v_call: TRBV5-1
cdr3_nt: TGCGCCACCCGGGAAGCGGGAGGGCCTTACGAGCAGTACTTC
cdr3_aa: CATREAGGPYEQYF

clone_size: NA
j_call: TRBJ2-5
d_call: TRBD1
v_call: TRBV5-6
cdr3_nt: TGTGCCAGCAGCTCGGGACAGGGGACCCAAGAGACCCAGTACTTC
cdr3_aa: CASSSGQGTQETQYF

clone_size: few
j_call: TRBJ2-5
d_call: TRBD2
v_call: TRBV5-1
cdr3_nt: TGCGCCAGCAGCCTCTGGAGCGGGGGGGAGACCCAGTACTTC
cdr3_aa: CASSLWSGGETQYF

clone_size: NA
j_call: TRBJ2-7
d_call: NA
v_call: TRBV19
cdr3_nt: TGTGCCAGTATGCGTTCAGGGTTCCACGAGCAGTACTTC
cdr3_aa: CASMRSGFHEQYF

clone_size: NA
j_call: TRBJ2-3
d_call: TRBD2
v_call: TRBV5-1
cdr3_nt: TGCGCCAGCAGCTCGCTTGCGGGGGGTCGGTCAGATACGCAGTATTTT
cdr3_aa: CASSSLAGGRSDTQYF

clone_size: NA
j_call: TRBJ1-1
d_call: TRBD1
v_call: TRBV7-8
cdr3_nt: TGTGCCAGCAGCCAACAGACAGGGCACACTGAAGCTTTCTTT
cdr3_aa: CASSQQTGHTEAFF

clone_size: few
j_call: TRBJ1-3
d_call: NA
v_call: TRBV7-2
cdr3_nt: TGTGCCAGCAGCTCCGTAGGAGTGGGCTCTGGAAACACCATATATTTT
cdr3_aa: CASSSVGVGSGNTIYF

clone_size: NA
j_call: TRBJ1-1
d_call: TRBD1
v_call: TRBV7-3
cdr3_nt: TGTGCCAGCAGCGCTAACAGGGGAGGCATCACTGAAGCTTTCTTT
cdr3_aa: CASSANRGGITEAFF

clone_size: NA
j_call: TRBJ2-7
d_call: NA
v_call: TRBV28
cdr3_nt: TGTGCCAGCAGCGAACGACTAGTCGTCGAGCAGTACTTC
cdr3_aa: CASSERLVVEQYF

clone_size: NA
j_call: TRBJ1-5
d_call: NA
v_call: TRBV19
cdr3_nt: TGTGCCAGTAGTACACAGGGTGGGGATCGGCCCCAGCATTTT
cdr3_aa: CASSTQGGDRPQHF

clone_size: few
j_call: TRBJ1-2
d_call: TRBD1
v_call: TRBV2
cdr3_nt: TGTGCCAGCAGTGAGGGACAGGGGGTTATCTATGGCTACACCTTC
cdr3_aa: CASSEGQGVIYGYTF

clone_size: NA
j_call: TRBJ2-1
d_call: NA
v_call: TRBV4-2
cdr3_nt: TGTGCCAGCAGCCAAGGCAGGGACATCCCAGATGAGCAGTTCTTC
cdr3_aa: CASSQGRDIPDEQFF

clone_size: NA
j_call: TRBJ2-7
d_call: TRBD1
v_call: TRBV6-5
cdr3_nt: TGTGCCAGCAGAACCGGGACAGCGGCCTACGAGCAGTACTTC
cdr3_aa: CASRTGTAAYEQYF

clone_size: NA
j_call: TRBJ1-2
d_call: TRBD1
v_call: TRBV6-5
cdr3_nt: TGTGCCAGCAGTTACTCGGAGACAGGGGGCGCGAGGGGCTACACCTTC
cdr3_aa: CASSYSETGGARGYTF

clone_size: NA
j_call: TRBJ1-1
d_call: TRBD1
v_call: TRBV5-4
cdr3_nt: TGTGCCAGCAGCTTAAGGGGGCTAAGGGGCACTGAAGCTTTCTTT
cdr3_aa: CASSLRGLRGTEAFF

clone_size: NA
j_call: TRBJ1-5
d_call: NA
v_call: TRBV28
cdr3_nt: TGTGCCAGCAGTCTCCAAGGGCCGAGCGGGCCCCAGCATTTT
cdr3_aa: CASSLQGPSGPQHF

clone_size: NA
j_call: TRBJ2-5
d_call: NA
v_call: TRBV25-1
cdr3_nt: TGTGCCAGCAGTGAAGGACTGGAGACCCAGTACTTC
cdr3_aa: CASSEGLETQYF

clone_size: NA
j_call: TRBJ2-5
d_call: NA
v_call: TRBV10-1
cdr3_nt: TGCGCCAACGCACTCGTCCAAGAGACCCAGTACTTC
cdr3_aa: CANALVQETQYF

clone_size: NA
j_call: TRBJ2-7
d_call: TRBD2
v_call: TRBV5-1
cdr3_nt: TGCGCCAGCAGCTCTAGCGGGGGAGGCTACGAGCAGTACTTC
cdr3_aa: CASSSSGGGYEQYF

clone_size: NA
j_call: TRBJ1-2
d_call: NA
v_call: TRBV6-5
cdr3_nt: TGTGCCAGCAGGTGGACAGCTAACCCCTATGGCTACACCTTC
cdr3_aa: CASRWTANPYGYTF

clone_size: NA
j_call: TRBJ2-2
d_call: NA
v_call: TRBV11-2
cdr3_nt: TGTGCCAGCAGCTTATCGCAGGGGTTGGCCGGGGAGCTGTTTTTT
cdr3_aa: CASSLSQGLAGELFF

clone_size: NA
j_call: TRBJ2-2
d_call: TRBD1
v_call: TRBV9
cdr3_nt: TGTGCCAGCAGGGCGACAGGGATGAACACCGGGGAGCTGTTTTTT
cdr3_aa: CASRATGMNTGELFF

clone_size: NA
j_call: TRBJ2-3
d_call: NA
v_call: TRBV6-4
cdr3_nt: TGTGCCAGCAGTGACTCAGGCACGAGGACAGATACGCAGTATTTT
cdr3_aa: CASSDSGTRTDTQYF

clone_size: NA
j_call: TRBJ1-2
d_call: TRBD1
v_call: TRBV6-1
cdr3_nt: TGTGCCAGCAGTGGTGTGACAGGGCCATATGGCTACACCTTC
cdr3_aa: CASSGVTGPYGYTF

clone_size: NA
j_call: TRBJ1-2
d_call: NA
v_call: TRBV5-1
cdr3_nt: TGCGCCAGCAGCTTGCCAGGGGCTAACTATGGCTACACCTTC
cdr3_aa: CASSLPGANYGYTF

clone_size: NA
j_call: TRBJ2-5
d_call: NA
v_call: TRBV14
cdr3_nt: TGTGCCAGCAGCCGGCCACGGTCTCTCGGGGAGACCCAGTACTTC
cdr3_aa: CASSRPRSLGETQYF

clone_size: NA
j_call: TRBJ2-7
d_call: NA
v_call: TRBV4-2
cdr3_nt: TGTGCCAGCAGCCAAACCAACATCTACGAGCAGTACTTC
cdr3_aa: CASSQTNIYEQYF

clone_size: NA
j_call: TRBJ2-1
d_call: NA
v_call: TRBV29-1
cdr3_nt: TGCAGCGCCTCTAGCTTCCCCTACAATGAGCAGTTCTTC
cdr3_aa: CSASSFPYNEQFF

clone_size: NA
j_call: TRBJ2-5
d_call: TRBD2
v_call: TRBV5-1
cdr3_nt: TGCGCCAGCAGCCTCGGGACTAGATTAGGACAAGAGACCCAGTACTTC
cdr3_aa: CASSLGTRLGQETQYF

clone_size: NA
j_call: TRBJ2-7
d_call: TRBD1
v_call: TRBV5-1
cdr3_nt: TGCGCCAGCAGTAGGGACAGCACCTACGAGCAGTACTTC
cdr3_aa: CASSRDSTYEQYF

clone_size: NA
j_call: TRBJ1-5
d_call: NA
v_call: TRBV19
cdr3_nt: TGTGCCAGTAGTGCGGGCTCCAATCAGCCCCAGCATTTT
cdr3_aa: CASSAGSNQPQHF

clone_size: NA
j_call: TRBJ2-3
d_call: TRBD2
v_call: TRBV7-7
cdr3_nt: TGTGCTAGCAGCTCCGGGACTAGCAGCGGCACAGATACGCAGTATTTT
cdr3_aa: CASSSGTSSGTDTQYF

clone_size: NA
j_call: TRBJ2-1
d_call: TRBD2
v_call: TRBV29-1
cdr3_nt: TGCAGCGTTGACGCGGCGGGAGCCCTTCGAAATGAGCAGTTCTTC
cdr3_aa: CSVDAAGALRNEQFF

clone_size: NA
j_call: TRBJ2-3
d_call: TRBD2
v_call: TRBV18
cdr3_nt: TGTGCCAGCTCAGGAGCGGGACGGCCCCGGGGAGATACGCAGTATTTT
cdr3_aa: CASSGAGRPRGDTQYF